These T cell receptor beta chains were read from a single sample in a study of T cell responses to AZD1222 COVID-19 vaccine. Only in-frame clones appear in the TCRdb table, and some are missing; sequencing was by immunoSEQ multiplex PCR. The sample records over 75,000 clones, roughly 85% being singletons. The sample in question was peripheral blood, obtained 28 days after the second AZD1222 dose. The receptor source for this set is an adult who received the AZD1222 COVID-19 vaccine. CDR3s include the opening cysteine and the closing phenylalanine or tryptophan. Each record gives: D gene, J gene, V gene, clone size, CDR3 protein, CDR3 DNA. A D gene is named only where the DNA matches it firmly. Part of the rows lack a size; the others show once, few, many or a class for expanded clones.

>-|TRBJ2-2|TRBV5-1|-
CASSLDLYTGELFF
TGCGCCAGCAGCCTGGACCTTTACACCGGGGAGCTGTTTTTT
>TRBD1|TRBJ1-6|TRBV5-1|-
CASSLGQGYNSPLHF
TGCGCCAGCAGCTTGGGACAGGGTTATAATTCACCCCTCCACTTT
>-|TRBJ2-1|TRBV3-1/TRBV3-2|-
CASSQDLMGRSYNEQFF
TGTGCCAGCAGCCAAGATCTGATGGGGCGCTCCTACAATGAGCAGTTCTTC
>-|TRBJ1-2|TRBV27|-
CASSTQTGHFYGYTF
TGTGCCAGCAGTACACAAACTGGACATTTCTATGGCTACACCTTC
>-|TRBJ2-1|TRBV3-1/TRBV3-2|-
CASSQGNEQFF
TGTGCCAGCAGCCAAGGTAATGAGCAGTTCTTC
>-|TRBJ2-3|TRBV19|-
CASRRYYTADTQYF
TGTGCCAGTAGGAGATATTATACCGCAGATACGCAGTATTTT
>TRBD1|TRBJ2-2|TRBV7-3|-
CASSDRGQTGELFF
TGTGCCAGCAGCGACAGGGGGCAGACCGGGGAGCTGTTTTTT
>TRBD1|TRBJ2-7|TRBV11-2|-
CASSSRPPGQGGHEQYF
TGTGCCAGCAGCTCCCGACCACCGGGACAGGGTGGGCACGAGCAGTACTTC
>-|TRBJ1-6|TRBV5-5|-
CASSPIGTMNSPLHF
TGTGCCAGCAGCCCGATTGGGACTATGAATTCACCCCTCCACTTT
>-|TRBJ1-2|TRBV7-3|-
CASSPTGNYGYTF
TGTGCCAGCAGCCCTACGGGGAACTATGGCTACACCTTC
>-|TRBJ2-3|TRBV12-3/TRBV12-4|-
CASSSRTADTQYF
TGTGCCAGCAGTTCGAGGACTGCAGATACGCAGTATTTT
>TRBD1|TRBJ2-7|TRBV2|-
CASKPRTGTYEQYF
TGTGCCAGCAAACCTAGGACAGGGACCTACGAGCAGTACTTC
>-|TRBJ1-2|TRBV7-8|once
CASSLEGGIGYGYTF
TGTGCCAGCAGCTTAGAGGGGGGGATAGGGTACGGCTACACCTTC
>-|TRBJ2-2|TRBV11-3|few
CASSLRGATNTGELFF
TGTGCCAGCAGCTTAAGAGGGGCTACGAACACCGGGGAGCTGTTTTTT
>-|TRBJ1-1|TRBV18|-
CASSYSTGVNTEAFF
TGTGCCAGCTCATACAGTACAGGCGTGAACACTGAAGCTTTCTTT
>-|TRBJ1-3|TRBV4-1|-
CASSQGGGRNTIYF
TGCGCCAGCAGCCAGGGCGGGGGCAGAAACACCATATATTTT
>-|TRBJ2-1|TRBV6-2/TRBV6-3|-
CASSPGTINEQFF
TGTGCCAGCAGTCCCGGGACAATTAATGAGCAGTTCTTC
>TRBD2|TRBJ2-1|TRBV30|few
CAWRLAGGLLNEQFF
TGTGCCTGGCGACTAGCGGGGGGGCTTTTAAATGAGCAGTTCTTC
>TRBD1|TRBJ1-5|TRBV28|once
CASRTPGQGNNQPQHF
TGTGCCAGCAGGACCCCGGGACAGGGTAATAATCAGCCCCAGCATTTT
>TRBD2|TRBJ2-5|TRBV14|-
CASSWTSGETQYF
TGTGCCAGCAGCTGGACTAGCGGGGAGACCCAGTACTTC
>-|TRBJ2-2|TRBV7-3|-
CASSFGGNTGELFF
TGTGCCAGCAGCTTCGGGGGTAACACCGGGGAGCTGTTTTTT
>-|TRBJ1-1|TRBV15|few
CATSRDSEVSAEAFF
TGTGCCACCAGCAGAGATTCGGAGGTTTCCGCTGAAGCTTTCTTT
>TRBD1|TRBJ1-1|TRBV9|once
CASSVGQGFEAFF
TGTGCCAGCAGCGTAGGACAGGGTTTTGAAGCTTTCTTT
>-|TRBJ1-1|TRBV28|few
CASNSQGHDPEAFF
TGTGCCAGCAATAGTCAGGGTCACGACCCTGAAGCTTTCTTT
>-|TRBJ2-1|TRBV3-1/TRBV3-2|-
CASSQTRSSNEQFF
TGTGCCAGCAGCCAAACGCGGTCAAGCAATGAGCAGTTCTTC
>-|TRBJ2-7|TRBV6-2/TRBV6-3|once
CASSPIRGRREQYF
TGTGCCAGCAGTCCCATCAGGGGGAGGCGGGAGCAGTACTTC
>-|TRBJ2-3|TRBV29-1|-
CSVVEGGTDTQYF
TGCAGCGTTGTGGAGGGTGGCACAGATACGCAGTATTTT
>TRBD1|TRBJ1-2|TRBV4-3|-
CASSQDRANYGYTF
TGCGCCAGCAGCCAGGACAGGGCTAACTATGGCTACACCTTC
>TRBD1|TRBJ1-5|TRBV5-5|-
CASSLAGQVNQPQHF
TGTGCCAGCAGCTTGGCGGGACAGGTCAATCAGCCCCAGCATTTT
>-|TRBJ2-6|TRBV19|-
CASSFQASGANVLTF
TGTGCCAGTAGTTTCCAGGCCTCTGGGGCCAACGTCCTGACTTTC
>TRBD1|TRBJ2-7|TRBV11-1|-
CASEGTVGSYEQYF
TGTGCCAGCGAGGGGACAGTTGGCTCCTACGAGCAGTACTTC
>-|TRBJ2-7|TRBV9|once
CASSVDDRPAYEQYF
TGTGCCAGCAGCGTAGATGATCGGCCCGCCTACGAGCAGTACTTC
>-|TRBJ1-5|TRBV4-2|-
CASSQGDRSNQPQHF
TGTGCCAGCAGCCAAGGAGACAGAAGCAATCAGCCCCAGCATTTT
>TRBD1|TRBJ2-1|TRBV7-9|-
CASTISGGWNEQFF
TGTGCCAGCACCATATCAGGGGGCTGGAATGAGCAGTTCTTC
>-|TRBJ1-2|TRBV7-3|-
CASSLGQGGRGYTF
TGTGCCAGCAGCTTAGGCCAGGGCGGTAGGGGCTACACCTTC
>TRBD1|TRBJ2-5|TRBV29-1|once
CSANRGRVETQYF
TGCAGCGCAAACAGGGGCCGAGTGGAGACCCAGTACTTC
>TRBD2|TRBJ2-7|TRBV6-5|-
CASSWREGKSYEQYF
TGTGCCAGCAGTTGGCGGGAGGGTAAGTCCTACGAGCAGTACTTC
>-|TRBJ1-6|TRBV7-3|-
CASSLFGNNSPLHF
TGTGCCAGCAGCTTATTTGGGAACAATTCACCCCTCCACTTT
>-|TRBJ1-4|TRBV11-2|-
CASSFKGRGEKLFF
TGTGCCAGCAGCTTTAAGGGACGGGGTGAAAAACTGTTTTTT
>-|TRBJ1-2|TRBV7-9|-
CASSPDWPVYGYTF
TGTGCCAGCAGCCCGGACTGGCCGGTCTATGGCTACACCTTC
>-|TRBJ2-5|TRBV19|-
CASRGGETQYF
TGTGCCAGTAGAGGGGGAGAGACCCAGTACTTC
>TRBD1|TRBJ1-3|TRBV5-1|-
CASSLVGQGSGNTIYF
TGCGCCAGCAGCTTGGTGGGACAGGGCTCTGGAAACACCATATATTTT
>-|TRBJ2-2|TRBV9|few
CASSGFPGELFF
TGTGCCAGCAGCGGATTTCCCGGGGAGCTGTTTTTT
>-|TRBJ1-1|TRBV6-5|medium-sized
CASRGGPHTEAFF
TGTGCCAGCAGAGGAGGACCCCACACTGAAGCTTTCTTT
>-|TRBJ2-5|TRBV24-1|-
CATSDGAVETQYF
TGTGCCACCAGTGATGGGGCCGTGGAGACCCAGTACTTC
>TRBD1|TRBJ2-2|TRBV7-3|-
CASSFWAGGGTGELFF
TGTGCCAGCAGCTTTTGGGCAGGGGGTGGCACCGGGGAGCTGTTTTTT
>TRBD2|TRBJ2-5|TRBV2|-
CASSKHGGGDETQYF
TGTGCCAGCAGTAAACACGGGGGGGGCGACGAGACCCAGTACTTC
>-|TRBJ1-2|TRBV19|once
CASSPPGHQLGNYGYTF
TGTGCCAGCTCCCCTCCGGGACACCAACTTGGGAACTATGGCTACACCTTC
>-|TRBJ2-3|TRBV12-2|-
CASRLAQTGGAGTDTQYF
TGTGCAAGTCGCTTAGCACAGACAGGGGGCGCAGGCACAGATACGCAGTATTTT
>-|TRBJ2-1|TRBV10-3|-
CAIRAANEQFF
TGTGCCATCAGGGCAGCCAATGAGCAGTTCTTC
>TRBD1|TRBJ1-4|TRBV11-2|few
CASSYRGKKLFF
TGTGCCAGCAGCTACAGGGGTAAAAAACTGTTTTTT